The TCR beta chain under discussion was sequenced for a study of long-term antiretroviral therapy in people with HIV. Germline V gene sequence: CDR1 SGHAT, CDR2 FQNNGV. Trimming cost V 0 bases and J 5 bases, with 10 bases left between them. This CDR3 spans 14 amino acids. The libraries were made with immunoSEQ v3.0 at survey level. The repertoire was sequenced with immunoSEQ multiplex PCR; TCRdb's copy has only in-frame clones and lacks some. This sample has 15,000 or so clones, with around 89% found just once. J is TRBJ1-1 and V is TRBV11-2, with D unclear. The sequencing used unsorted PBMCs, collected 2.1 years after starting antiretroviral therapy. The TCR comes from a woman aged 40 to 50 with HIV. The CDR3 loop is CASSLDPGITEAFF. In nucleotides, the CDR3 is TGTGCCAGCAGCTTAGACCCAGGAATAACTGAAGCTTTCTTT.